These 20 T cell receptor beta chains share one sample of origin, sequenced in a study of response to subunit inactivated influenza vaccine. One entry per CDR3 protein, called by TCRdb with MiXCR from the RT-PCR reads. Among fewer than 700,000 distinct CDR3 sequences, about an eighth were seen once, and the ten largest hold around 13%. The sequenced sample was PBMCs from blood, obtained about 40 days after vaccination. The source is a man over 45 who received an inactivated influenza vaccine.

This clonotype was counted a few times. V gene TRBV10-3 combines with J gene TRBJ1-5; no clear D. This CDR3 spans 13 amino acids. CDR1 and CDR2 from the germline V gene are ENHRY and SYGVKD. Trimming took off 4 bases at V and 6 bases at J, with 10 bases between the two ends. The CDR3 is CAISGAHRQPQHF. As DNA, the CDR3 is TGTGCCATCAGTGGTGCACACCGTCAGCCCCAGCATTTT.

This clonotype has a count of ten or more. J is TRBJ1-6 and V is TRBV5-1; 7 bases map to TRBD1. V was pared by 0 bases and J by 7 bases, with 1 base of the junction left unmatched. The CDR3 extends over 14 amino acids. CDR1 and CDR2 from the germline V gene are SGHRS and YFSETQ. CDR3 DNA: TGCGCCAGCAGCTTGGGGACAGGAAATTCACCCCTCCACTTT. It translates to CASSLGTGNSPLHF.

The sample holds many counts of this clonotype. The chain recombines TRBV7-2 with TRBJ1-5; tentative D call: TRBD1 (5 bases). CDR1 is SGHTA, CDR2 FQGNSA, per germline. Trimming took off 6 bases at V and 7 bases at J, with 16 bases between the two ends. The CDR3 totals 14 residues. The CDR3 reads CASRFQGIGQPQHF. CDR3 nucleotides: TGTGCCAGCAGATTTCAGGGAATTGGACAGCCCCAGCATTTT. Complete variable domain (other parts from reference TRBV7-2 and TRBJ1-5): GAGVSQSPSNKVTEKGKDVELRCDPISGHTALYWYRQSLGQGLEFLIYFQGNSAPDKSGLPSDRFSAERTGGSVSTLTIQRTQQEDSAVYLCASRFQGIGQPQHFGDGTRLSIL.

The gene calls are TRBV12-3 or TRBV12-4 and TRBJ2-7; D might be TRBD1 (7 bases). Trimming stripped 6 bases from V and 6 bases from J, with 18 bases between. The CDR3 runs 14 residues. CDR3 DNA: TGTGCCAGCAGCTCACAGGGGACTCGGGTCGAGCAGTACTTC. It specifies CASSSQGTRVEQYF.

The CDR3 bases are TGTGCCAGCGGGTCGACAGGGAGGGAGCAGTACTTC. It codes for CASGSTGREQYF. The chain is built from TRBV6-2 or TRBV6-3 and TRBJ2-7; weak D call: TRBD1 (7 bases). V was shortened by 8 bases and J by 7 bases, with 15 bases between the two germline ends. Germline CDR1 MNHEY, CDR2 SVGEGT. The CDR3 contains 12 residues.

This clonotype came up a few times. This rearrangement joins TRBV5-1 to TRBJ1-3, with 7 bases aligning to TRBD1. V shed 4 bases, J shed 0 bases, and the junction held 4 bases outside the gene matches. Germline V gene sequence: CDR1 SGHRS, CDR2 YFSETQ. The CDR3 loop spans 15 amino acids. The CDR3: CASSQTGASGNTIYF. DNA for the CDR3: TGCGCCAGCAGCCAAACAGGGGCCTCTGGAAACACCATATATTTT.

In its sample, this clonotype was seen a few times. The gene calls are TRBV12-3 or TRBV12-4 and TRBJ2-5, with a possible D match to TRBD2 (5 bases). The CDR3 is 15 amino acids. Trimming removed 5 bases at V and 7 bases at J, with 20 bases between. CDR3 sequence: CASSLLRQGSGTQYF. The CDR3 DNA follows: TGTGCCAGCAGTCTCCTACGGCAAGGGAGTGGGACCCAGTACTTC.

There are many counts of this clonotype. This chain connects TRBV20-1 to TRBJ1-6; the D gene is possibly TRBD1 (5 bases). The CDR3 length is 14 residues. Germline V gene data show CDR1 as DFQATT and CDR2 as SNEGSKA (reference sequence). V was pared by 6 bases and J by 6 bases, with 15 bases between. CDR3 in DNA: TGCAGTGCAAACGACAGAACTACTAATTCACCCCTCCACTTT. Amino acids: CSANDRTTNSPLHF.

This clonotype came up a few times. The gene calls are TRBV7-9 and TRBJ2-1; D unclear. The length of the CDR3 is 16 residues. With 4 bases removed from V and 0 bases from J, the gap between germline ends came to 13 bases. The V gene's germline CDR1 is SEHNR and CDR2 FQNEAQ (reference sequence). CDR3 coding DNA: TGTGCCAGCAGCTATGACTTGACAAACTCCTACAATGAGCAGTTCTTC. Residues: CASSYDLTNSYNEQFF.

The CDR3 loop is CASSLAPKGASQPQHF. The CDR3 coding sequence is TGTGCCAGCAGTTTAGCGCCCAAGGGGGCCTCTCAGCCCCAGCATTTT. The J gene is TRBJ1-5, the V gene TRBV12-3 or TRBV12-4, with 7 bases aligning to TRBD1. The V and J ends lost 0 bases and 6 bases, in that order; junction bases with no gene match: 8. This CDR3 is 16 amino acids long.

This clonotype was seen a few times. The gene calls are TRBV7-2 and TRBJ2-7; tentatively, D is TRBD2 (6 bases). V lost 1 base and J lost 4, with 11 bases in between. The CDR3 is made up of 14 amino acids. Germline V gives CDR1 SGHTA, CDR2 FQGNSA. CDR3 DNA sequence: TGTGCCAGCAGCTTAGTAGCGGCCCTTTACGAGCAGTACTTC. This codes for CASSLVAALYEQYF.

J is TRBJ1-6 and V is TRBV11-2; D gene unclear. V lost 5 bases and J lost 7, with 12 bases in between. CDR1 SGHAT and CDR2 FQNNGV come from the germline V gene. The CDR3 loop spans 14 amino acids. CDR3 nucleotide sequence: TGTGCCAGCAGCAGGATCTACTACAATTCACCCCTCCACTTT. Its protein product is CASSRIYYNSPLHF.

This clonotype occurred a few times. This chain links TRBV20-1 with TRBJ2-1; D may be TRBD2 (6 bases). CDR3 length equals 15 residues. The germline gives CDR1 DFQATT, CDR2 SNEGSKA (reference sequence). V lost 8 bases to trimming and J lost 0 bases, with 17 bases between them. In DNA, the CDR3 is TGCAGTTACCATAGCTTGCGGGACTCCTACAATGAGCAGTTCTTC. Its protein is CSYHSLRDSYNEQFF.

The rearrangement uses TRBV7-9 and TRBJ1-2; 7 bases map to TRBD1. Germline V gene sequence: CDR1 SEHNR, CDR2 FQNEAQ (reference sequence). The CDR3 has 14 amino acids. Germline trimming cut 5 bases from V and 5 bases from J; bases unmatched to any gene: 8. Here the CDR3 DNA reads TGTGCCAGCAGCCTCGCGGAGGGGGCTTATGGCTACACCTTC. Translation gives CASSLAEGAYGYTF.

The sample holds a few counts of this clonotype. The CDR3 protein is CASSLAYGAEAFF. The CDR3 DNA sequence: TGTGCCAGCAGCTTAGCATACGGGGCTGAAGCTTTCTTT. This chain uses TRBV7-2 with TRBJ1-1; no clear D. Germline V CDR1 and CDR2: SGHTA, FQGNSA. The CDR3 loop spans 13 amino acids. Trimming pared 0 bases from V and 6 bases from J, leaving 8 bases between.

This chain uses TRBV20-1 with TRBJ2-5, with TRBD2 identical over 12 bases. The germline V gene encodes CDR1 DFQATT and CDR2 SNEGSKA (reference sequence). The CDR3 is 16 amino acids. Losses at the gene ends were 2 bases for V and 4 bases for J; bases not matched to a gene: 8. CDR3 sequence reads: CSARPLRTSGAETQYF. CDR3 nucleotide sequence: TGCAGTGCTAGACCCCTAAGGACTAGCGGGGCAGAGACCCAGTACTTC.

The CDR3 DNA follows: TGTGCCAGCATCGGGCTAGCGGCGAACGCGAACACCGGGGAGCTGTTTTTT. This translates into CASIGLAANANTGELFF. V usage is TRBV28 and J usage is TRBJ2-2; 7 bases agree with TRBD2. Per the germline V gene, CDR1 is MDHEN and CDR2 is SYDVKM. Germline trimming cut 7 bases from V and 0 bases from J; bases unmatched to any gene: 11. The CDR3 totals 17 residues. Full variable domain (rest looked up from reference TRBV28 and TRBJ2-2): DVKVTQSSRYLVKRTGEKVFLECVQDMDHENMFWYRQDPGLGLRLIYFSYDVKMKEKGDIPEGYSVSREKKERFSLILESASTNQTSMYLCASIGLAANANTGELFFGEGSRLTVL.

The V and J genes are TRBV12-3 or TRBV12-4 and TRBJ2-1; possibly TRBD2 for D (6 bases). The V end was cut by 0 bases, the J end by 6 bases, with 18 bases between. CDR3 length: 17 residues. The CDR3: CASSLAGTAVSRNEQFF. In DNA form, the CDR3 reads TGTGCCAGCAGTTTAGCAGGGACTGCCGTTAGCCGCAATGAGCAGTTCTTC.

This clonotype was picked up a small number of times. The junction shows a germline mismatch at one end, possibly a read error. This sequence joins TRBV4-2 and TRBJ2-3; 7 bases agree with TRBD1. This CDR3 has 16 amino acids. Germline V gene data show CDR1 as LGHNA and CDR2 as YNFKEQ. CDR3 sequence (DNA): TGCGCCAGCAGCCAAGATAAGGGGGCTGGCACAGATACGCAGTATTTT. Amino acids: CASSQDKGAGTDTQYF.

This clonotype came up a few times. The V call is TRBV25-1, the J call TRBJ1-2; 11 positions match TRBD1. This CDR3 has 18 amino acids. V dropped 5 bases and J dropped 1; count of bases not matched to a gene: 12. CDR1 and CDR2 (germline): MGHDK, SYGVNS. Here the CDR3 DNA reads TGTGCCAGCAGTCAAACCGGGACAGGGGGATTTTATAACTATGGCTACACCTTC. Translated: CASSQTGTGGFYNYGYTF.